This T cell receptor beta chain was retrieved from a study of blood T cells in healthy people across ages. Study-level points and caveats: Estimates drawn from one million T cells were deemed to understate diversity. PBMCs that were unsorted prevented a conclusive naive versus antigen-experienced comparison.

A second about 7 to 11 cycle PCR used barcoded and J-beta primers. A tag from a template-switch adaptor with 12 random nucleotides marked each cDNA molecule. Using its own MiXCR run on the 5' RACE reads, TCRdb lists one record per CDR3 protein. The sample includes around 1.5 million distinct CDR3 sequences, 30% to 35% of them seen just once. The V segment lost 5 bases and the J segment 4 bases; nucleotides outside the gene matches: 14. The CDR3 sequence is 18 residues long. Germline V gene data show CDR1 as SGHAT and CDR2 as FQNNGV. Remarks on this clonotype: Its antigen is still unknown.

This chain links TRBV11-2 with TRBJ2-6; 7 nucleotides align to TRBD1. The sequence was collected from a woman in her 30s in good health. Source material: blood. CDR3 amino acids: CASSLPTGSFPGANVLTF. CDR3 nucleotides: TGTGCCAGCAGCCTCCCGACAGGGTCGTTTCCCGGGGCCAACGTCCTGACTTTC. Full variable domain (outside the CDR3, taken from reference TRBV11-2 and TRBJ2-6): EAGVAQSPRYKIIEKRQSVAFWCNPISGHATLYWYQQILGQGPKLLIQFQNNGVVDDSQLPKDRFSAERLKGVDSTLKIQPAKLEDSAVYLCASSLPTGSFPGANVLTFGAGSRLTVL.